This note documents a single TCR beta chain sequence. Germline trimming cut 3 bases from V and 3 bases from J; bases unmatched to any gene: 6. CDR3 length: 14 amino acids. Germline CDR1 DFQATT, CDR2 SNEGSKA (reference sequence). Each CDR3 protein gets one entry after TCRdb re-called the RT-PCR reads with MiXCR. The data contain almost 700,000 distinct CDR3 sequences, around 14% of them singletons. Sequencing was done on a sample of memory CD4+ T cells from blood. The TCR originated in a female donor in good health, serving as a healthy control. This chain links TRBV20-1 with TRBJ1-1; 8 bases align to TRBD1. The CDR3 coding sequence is TGCAGTGCTAGCCGGACAGGGAAGGACACTGAAGCTTTCTTT. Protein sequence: CSASRTGKDTEAFF.